This paragraph reports one TCR beta chain. Its antigen is currently unknown. The CDR3 has 13 residues. Trimming shortened V by 2 bases and J by 8 bases, and 10 bases separated the two germline ends. Germline V gives CDR1 SGHTA, CDR2 FQGNSA. This record comes from a study of cytomegalovirus exposure and HLA in healthy donors. General study results and limits: By a later analysis, the bulk of CMV-associated TCR beta chains appeared HLA-restricted. TCR beta V- and J-gene trimming was later associated with a missense DCLRE1C variant.

PCR amplification relied on 60 Vbeta primers (plus 13 Jbeta primers). Original methodology: Among the unique TCR beta chains that a later analysis counted, about 79 million in all, some 10 million were shared. Sequencing used immunoSEQ multiplex PCR; TCRdb keeps in-frame clones, though not all of them. That table supplies the V and J calls and clone size; D and trimming were determined from the DNA. The data show about 180,000 clones, roughly 77% seen once. The gene calls are TRBV7-2 and TRBJ1-5, with D uncertain. The receptor's source is a woman between 25 and 40 years old in good health and CMV-seronegative. Sequenced: PBMCs. The chain's CDR3 is CASSLNGIEPQHF. As DNA, the CDR3 is TGTGCCAGCAGCTTAAACGGTATAGAGCCCCAGCATTTT.